The 5 T cell receptor beta chains below were found in one sample sequenced in a study of patients and donors after allogeneic stem cell transplantation. TCRdb re-analysed the RT-PCR reads in MiXCR, keeping a single row per CDR3 protein. The sample holds around 200,000 distinct CDR3 sequences, about 37% seen once. Sequences were obtained from blood, either unsorted or a sorted T cell fraction (not recorded which). These receptors came from a human donor who was either an allogeneic HSCT recipient or a stem cell or donor lymphocyte infusion donor (not recorded which). It is not recorded whose cells these are; they may come from a transplant donor.

This clonotype was found a few times. The chain uses TRBV9 and TRBJ2-7; 8 nucleotides match TRBD1. Unmatched junction bases numbered 10, after V lost 2 bases and J lost 6 bases. Germline-derived CDR1 and CDR2 are SGDLS and YYNGEE. The CDR3 spans 15 residues. This chain's CDR3 is CASSVGQGLRSEQYF. The CDR3 region has the DNA TGTGCCAGCAGCGTCGGACAGGGTCTAAGGTCCGAGCAGTACTTC.

The genes are TRBV20-1 and TRBJ2-3, with 9 bases that match TRBD2. The CDR3 contains 12 residues. Germline lookup yields CDR1 DFQATT and CDR2 SNEGSKA (reference sequence). The CDR3 spells CGWGLARDTQYF. CDR3 nucleotide sequence: TGCGGTTGGGGACTAGCCCGGGATACGCAGTATTTT.

V is TRBV5-1 and J is TRBJ1-2; 7 nucleotides agree with TRBD1. This CDR3 contains 14 residues. Germline-derived CDR1 and CDR2 are SGHRS and YFSETQ. The V and J ends lost 0 bases and 8 bases, in that order; junction bases with no gene match: 7. DNA of the CDR3: TGCGCCAGCAGCTTGGTAACAGGGGCGAGAGGCTACACCTTC. This encodes CASSLVTGARGYTF.

The V call is TRBV5-5, the J call TRBJ2-1; tentative D call: TRBD1 (6 bases). The CDR3 length is 15 residues. The germline gives CDR1 SGHKS, CDR2 YYEKEE (reference sequence). V was trimmed by 4 bases and J by 5 bases, leaving 16 bases between them. The CDR3 nucleotides are TGTGCCAGCAGCCGTACAGGGCGTGAGGACAATGAGCAGTTCTTC. As protein: CASSRTGREDNEQFF.

The rearrangement joins TRBV5-1 to TRBJ2-5; D remains ambiguous. There are 13 residues in the CDR3. In germline, CDR1 is SGHRS, CDR2 YFSETQ. Trimming pared 6 bases from V and 2 bases from J, leaving 11 bases between. CDR3 region: CASMGRSQETQYF. The CDR3 DNA follows: TGCGCCAGCATGGGCAGGTCACAAGAGACCCAGTACTTC.